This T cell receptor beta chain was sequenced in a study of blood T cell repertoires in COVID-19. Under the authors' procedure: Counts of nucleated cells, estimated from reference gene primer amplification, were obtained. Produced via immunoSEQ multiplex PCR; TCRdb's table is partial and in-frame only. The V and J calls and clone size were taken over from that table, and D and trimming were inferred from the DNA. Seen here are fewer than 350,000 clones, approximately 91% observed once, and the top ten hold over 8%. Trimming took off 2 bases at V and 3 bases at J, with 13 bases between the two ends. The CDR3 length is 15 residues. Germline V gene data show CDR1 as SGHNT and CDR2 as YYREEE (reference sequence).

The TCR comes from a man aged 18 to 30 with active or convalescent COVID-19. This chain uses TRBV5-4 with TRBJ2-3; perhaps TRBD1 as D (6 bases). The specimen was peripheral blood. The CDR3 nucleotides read TGTGCCAGCAGCTTTTCACAGGGACGTACAGATACGCAGTATTTT. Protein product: CASSFSQGRTDTQYF. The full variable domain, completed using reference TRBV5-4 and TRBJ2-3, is ETGVTQSPTHLIKTRGQQVTLRCSSQSGHNTVSWYQQALGQGPQFIFQYYREEENGRGNFPPRFSGLQFPNYSSELNVNALELDDSALYLCASSFSQGRTDTQYFGPGTRLTVL.